The present entry profiles one TCR beta chain with its context. Per the study methods: Amplification from reference gene primers served as the basis for estimated nucleated cell counts. Libraries were prepared by immunoSEQ multiplex PCR; TCRdb keeps only in-frame clonotypes and omits some of them. The V and J calls and the clone size are those of that table, but D and trimming were determined from the DNA. The sample has some 59,000 clones; 90% are singletons. This sample was taken from a study of blood T cell repertoires in COVID-19. Study context: Collection of acute and convalescent COVID-19 samples took place in the United States, Italy and Spain. T cells, B-cell-depleted T cells, or PBMCs provided the cDNA or gDNA that served as material.

Germline V gene data show CDR1 as SGHRS and CDR2 as YFSETQ. There are 17 residues in the CDR3. The junction had 6 bases not matched to a gene; V was cut back by 0 bases and J by 0 bases. V and J are TRBV5-1 and TRBJ2-3; 8 bases fit TRBD2. The sample was peripheral blood. This TCR was sampled from a man aged 50-59 years with acute or convalescent COVID-19. In DNA form, the CDR3 reads TGCGCCAGCAGCTTGGGGGTAAGCGGGAGAAGCACAGATACGCAGTATTTT. This encodes CASSLGVSGRSTDTQYF.